The sample holds many counts of the clone carrying this T cell receptor beta chain. The germline gives CDR1 SGHTA, CDR2 FQGNSA. V was shortened by 4 bases and J by 4 bases, with 17 bases between the two germline ends. This CDR3 is built from 16 residues. This sample is drawn from a study of spatial heterogeneity in lung cancer. Study background: Raw sequencing reads included, on average, more than 9.5 appearances of each unique TCR and UMI combination.

Time point denoted: blood at routine non-recurrence follow-up after resection. Researchers sequenced whole RNA taken from tumor, nontumor lung or frozen PBMC without sorting. Individually, TCR cDNA molecules were each labelled with a unique molecular identifier. TCRdb re-derived calls from the 5' RACE reads in MiXCR, one entry per CDR3 protein. Among around 30,000 distinct CDR3 sequences listed, less than 6% were seen once. The TCR originated in a male donor with early-stage non-small cell lung cancer. The sample consisted of PBMCs, taken at follow-up. The chain is built from TRBV7-2 and TRBJ1-3; a possible D gene is TRBD1 (6 bases). CDR3 loop: CASSSGYWGRGNTIYF. In DNA form, the CDR3 reads TGTGCCAGCAGCTCAGGATATTGGGGGCGAGGAAACACCATATATTTT. Supplemented by reference TRBV7-2 and TRBJ1-3, the full variable domain reads GAGVSQSPSNKVTEKGKDVELRCDPISGHTALYWYRQSLGQGLEFLIYFQGNSAPDKSGLPSDRFSAERTGGSVSTLTIQRTQQEDSAVYLCASSSGYWGRGNTIYFGEGSWLTVV.